These 25 T cell receptor beta chains originate from one sample sequenced in a study of Ad26.COV2.S vaccination and SARS-CoV-2 variants. Measured with immunoSEQ multiplex PCR; TCRdb has only the in-frame clones, and not every one. The sample holds around 300,000 clones; about nine tenths are singletons and the top ten take 6.4%. The treatment denotes: 15 to 20 received Ad26.COV2.S at low or high dose, single or two shots; about 5 received placebo; per-sample allocation not given. Vaccine and placebo recipients were sampled on day 63 after the first injection. The input for sequencing was peripheral blood, taken in a trial of Ad26.COV2.S vaccine versus placebo. Receptors originate from a person between 18 and 59 years old who received the Ad26.COV2.S COVID-19 vaccine or a placebo.

V usage is TRBV20-1 and J usage is TRBJ2-1, with unresolved D. CDR3 size: 17 residues. The V gene's germline CDR1 is DFQATT and CDR2 SNEGSKA (reference sequence). Trimming took off 3 bases at V and 2 bases at J, with 20 bases between the two ends. CDR3 DNA: TGCAGTGCTAGTCTGGCTTTTTTACCTCAACCCTACAATGAGCAGTTCTTC. Translating gives CSASLAFLPQPYNEQFF.

CDR3 in DNA: TGTGCCACCAGTGATGGAGGCGGGAGAGTCTCCTACAATGAGCAGTTCTTC. This sequence encodes CATSDGGGRVSYNEQFF. This rearrangement joins TRBV24-1 to TRBJ2-1; 7 bases fit TRBD2. The V and J ends lost 3 bases and 0 bases, in that order; junction bases with no gene match: 7. There are 17 residues in the CDR3. Germline V gives CDR1 KGHDR, CDR2 SFDVKD.

The chain carries TRBV11-2 and TRBJ2-7; the match to TRBD1 covers 10 bases. Germline V gene sequence: CDR1 SGHAT, CDR2 FQNNGV. This CDR3 spans 14 amino acids. J lost 4 bases, V lost 5 bases, and 5 bases had no gene match. The CDR3 loop is CASSLGTGVYEQYF. CDR3 coding DNA: TGTGCCAGCAGCCTCGGGACAGGGGTTTACGAGCAGTACTTC.

The rearrangement joins TRBV7-8 to TRBJ2-1; D unclear. The CDR3 totals 11 residues. V lost 6 bases to trimming and J lost 9 bases, with 9 bases between them. The germline V gene encodes CDR1 SGHVS and CDR2 FQNEAQ. The CDR3 region is CASSVSREQFF. The CDR3 region has the DNA TGTGCCAGCAGTGTCTCTCGTGAGCAGTTCTTC.

V is TRBV27 and J is TRBJ2-1, with D maybe TRBD2 (6 bases). Trimming shortened V by 5 bases and J by 1 base, and 12 bases separated the two germline ends. Germline V CDR1 and CDR2: MNHEY, SMNVEV (reference sequence). This CDR3 is 15 amino acids long. The CDR3 region is CASSRASGSYNEQFF. The CDR3, as DNA: TGTGCCAGCAGTAGAGCCAGCGGGTCCTACAATGAGCAGTTCTTC.

J is TRBJ2-5 and V is TRBV9, with 10 bases that match TRBD2. V shed 4 bases, J shed 1 base, and the junction held 7 bases outside the gene matches. There are 16 residues in the CDR3. Germline V gene sequence: CDR1 SGDLS, CDR2 YYNGEE. CDR3 bases: TGTGCCAGCAGCTCCAGACTAGCGGGTCCCCAAGAGACCCAGTACTTC. As protein: CASSSRLAGPQETQYF.

The gene calls are TRBV19 and TRBJ1-4; TRBD1 aligns across 8 bases. Per germline, CDR1 LNHDA and CDR2 SQIVND (reference sequence). The CDR3 consists of 20 residues. Trimming removed 5 bases from V and 5 bases from J; junction bases left unmatched: 22. The CDR3 loop is CASSDRGSVDRVVLNEKLFF. In DNA, the CDR3 is TGTGCCAGTAGTGACAGGGGATCCGTGGACCGAGTTGTCCTCAATGAAAAACTGTTTTTT.

The rearrangement uses TRBV6-2 or TRBV6-3 and TRBJ1-2; D is undetermined. The length of the CDR3 is 12 residues. In germline, CDR1 is MNHEY, CDR2 SVGEGT. Trimming cost V 4 bases and J 5 bases, with 8 bases left between them. The CDR3 loop is CASSSSSYGYTF. In DNA, the CDR3 is TGTGCCAGCAGTTCGAGCTCGTATGGCTACACCTTC.

This chain uses TRBV6-6 with TRBJ1-6; D unclear. There are 13 residues in the CDR3. V was clipped by 3 bases and J by 5 bases, with 5 bases between them. Germline lookup yields CDR1 MNHNY and CDR2 SVGAGI (reference sequence). CDR3 in DNA: TGTGCCAGCAGTTATTCGAATAATTCACCCCTCCACTTT. Translation: CASSYSNNSPLHF.

V and J are TRBV29-1 and TRBJ1-1; a weak D match, TRBD1 (5 bases). The germline V and J ends were trimmed by 2 bases and 11 bases, with 12 bases remaining between them. Germline assignment: CDR1 SQVTM and CDR2 ANQGSEA. CDR3 size: 11 residues. CDR3 DNA sequence: TGCAGCGTTGAAAACGGGGGTGACGCTTTCTTT. Its protein product is CSVENGGDAFF.

The chain combines TRBV7-2 with TRBJ1-1, with D perhaps matching TRBD1 (5 bases). This CDR3 is 12 amino acids long. The germline V and J ends were trimmed by 8 bases and 10 bases, with 17 bases remaining between them. The germline gives CDR1 SGHTA, CDR2 FQGNSA. CDR3 sequence (DNA): TGTGCCAGCGGGCCCTCAACAGGATCAGCTTTCTTT. The encoded protein is CASGPSTGSAFF.

J is TRBJ1-6 and V is TRBV7-2, with 9 bases matching TRBD1. Germline assignment: CDR1 SGHTA and CDR2 FQGNSA. Trimming at V came to 2 bases and at J to 8 bases, leaving 1 base not matched to a gene. There are 14 residues in the CDR3. The CDR3 is CASSLRQGDSPLHF. The CDR3 DNA follows: TGTGCCAGCAGCTTAAGACAGGGGGATTCACCCCTCCACTTT. The full variable domain, its missing parts supplied by reference TRBV7-2 and TRBJ1-6, is GAGVSQSPSNKVTEKGKDVELRCDPISGHTALYWYRQSLGQGLEFLIYFQGNSAPDKSGLPSDRFSAERTGGSVSTLTIQRTQQEDSAVYLCASSLRQGDSPLHFGNGTRLTVT.

This clone was detected once. This chain connects TRBV7-9 to TRBJ1-5; D remains unclear. Between the trimmed V and J ends, which lost 5 bases and 3 bases, there was a span of 11 bases. CDR3 size: 14 residues. Germline lookup yields CDR1 SEHNR and CDR2 FQNEAQ (reference sequence). The CDR3 protein is CASSLAQTNQPQHF. The CDR3 nucleotides are TGTGCCAGCAGCCTGGCGCAGACCAATCAGCCCCAGCATTTT.

The V call is TRBV2, the J call TRBJ2-6; D uncertain. Germline CDR1 and CDR2: SNHLY and FYNNEI. The CDR3 contains 15 residues. Trimming removed 10 bases from V and 0 bases from J, with 13 bases in between. CDR3 sequence: CATKETPSGANVLTF. The CDR3 DNA follows: TGTGCCACAAAAGAGACCCCCTCTGGGGCCAACGTCCTGACTTTC.

This clone occurred once. The V call is TRBV11-2, the J call TRBJ1-4, with D possibly being TRBD1 (6 bases). Germline loops: CDR1 SGHAT, CDR2 FQNNGV. This CDR3 comprises 16 residues. The V end was cut by 1 base, the J end by 6 bases, with 15 bases between. The CDR3 nucleotides read TGTGCCAGCAGCTTAGGCGTGGGGGCCCAATATGAAAAACTGTTTTTT. It specifies CASSLGVGAQYEKLFF.

V usage is TRBV7-2 and J usage is TRBJ1-2; D possibly corresponds to TRBD1 (5 bases). V gave up 5 bases and J gave up 5 bases, with 9 bases separating them. Germline loops: CDR1 SGHTA, CDR2 FQGNSA. The length of the CDR3 is 12 residues. CDR3 sequence reads: CASSVTEYGYTF. The CDR3 DNA sequence: TGTGCCAGCAGCGTGACAGAATATGGCTACACCTTC.

The rearrangement uses TRBV11-2 and TRBJ2-1; D call uncertain. The V end was cut by 4 bases, the J end by 4 bases, with 5 bases between. Germline V gene data show CDR1 as SGHAT and CDR2 as FQNNGV. This CDR3 contains 12 residues. CDR3 residues: CASSYEYNEQFF. In DNA form, the CDR3 reads TGTGCCAGCAGCTACGAGTACAATGAGCAGTTCTTC.

V gene TRBV7-2 combines with J gene TRBJ1-2, with a possible D match to TRBD1 (6 bases). Trimming took off 5 bases at V and 6 bases at J, with 10 bases between the two ends. CDR3 size: 12 residues. Germline V CDR1 and CDR2: SGHTA, FQGNSA. The CDR3 nucleotides read TGTGCCAGCAGCCTTCACAGGGATGGCTACACCTTC. Translation: CASSLHRDGYTF.

The rearrangement links TRBV27 to TRBJ2-7, with 12 bases that match TRBD1. CDR3 length: 19 amino acids. Trimming removed 4 bases from V and 2 bases from J; junction bases left unmatched: 15. Per the germline V gene, CDR1 is MNHEY and CDR2 is SMNVEV (reference sequence). The CDR3 nucleotides are TGTGCCAGCAGTTCCGGGGACAGGGGGCGAACCTCAGGACCCTACGAGCAGTACTTC. It specifies CASSSGDRGRTSGPYEQYF.

This chain links TRBV19 with TRBJ1-6; 7 nucleotides match TRBD1. The length of the CDR3 is 15 residues. The ends lost 5 bases at V and 6 bases at J; junction bases unmatched: 7. Germline V lookup: CDR1 LNHDA, CDR2 SQIVND (reference sequence). The CDR3 DNA follows: TGTGCCAGTAGTCCGAGACAGGGCTTTAATTCACCCCTCCACTTT. As protein: CASSPRQGFNSPLHF.

The J gene is TRBJ2-5, the V gene TRBV5-4; 7 bases align to TRBD1. CDR3 length: 12 amino acids. V lost 9 bases and J lost 5; bases outside the gene matches: 7. The V gene's germline CDR1 is SGHNT and CDR2 YYREEE (reference sequence). In DNA, the CDR3 is TGTGCCACCGAAGGGGGCGGGGAGACCCAGTACTTC. Translation: CATEGGGETQYF.

The gene calls are TRBV7-3 and TRBJ2-2; D may match TRBD1 or TRBD2 (5 bases each). Germline V gene data show CDR1 as SGHTA and CDR2 as FQGTGA. Deletions cut 3 bases from V and 9 bases from J, with 11 bases between. The CDR3 consists of 13 residues. DNA of the CDR3: TGTGCCAGCAGCTTTGAGGGGAACCGGGAGCTGTTTTTT. It encodes CASSFEGNRELFF.

V usage is TRBV19 and J usage is TRBJ1-6, with D possibly matching TRBD1 (6 bases). Germline CDR1 and CDR2: LNHDA and SQIVND (reference sequence). The CDR3 length is 12 residues. Trimming removed 8 bases at V and 11 bases at J, with 13 bases between. CDR3 DNA sequence: TGTGCCAGTGGGGACACCCTGGCACCCCTCCACTTT. Protein product: CASGDTLAPLHF. The complete variable domain, with remaining parts taken from reference TRBV19 and TRBJ1-6, reads DGGITQSPKYLFRKEGQNVTLSCEQNLNHDAMYWYRQDPGQGLRLIYYSQIVNDFQKGDIAEGYSVSREKKESFPLTVTSAQKNPTAFYLCASGDTLAPLHFGNGTRLTVT.

The chain uses TRBV12-3 or TRBV12-4 and TRBJ2-5; no clear D. The CDR3 is 13 residues long. Trimming cost V 3 bases and J 4 bases, with 9 bases left between them. CDR3 coding DNA: TGTGCCAGCAGTTTTAGGGCAGGAGAGACCCAGTACTTC. Its protein is CASSFRAGETQYF.

Details on this clone: Other nucleotide sequences in the sample specify the same CDR3. The rearrangement uses TRBV30 and TRBJ1-1, with a possible D match to TRBD1 (5 bases). Germline V CDR1 and CDR2: GTSNPN, SVGIG (reference sequence). This CDR3 comprises 13 residues. Trimming removed 0 bases from V and 1 base from J, with 6 bases in between. For the CDR3, the DNA is TGTGCCTGGAGTGTGGGGGGGAACACTGAAGCTTTCTTT. This sequence encodes CAWSVGGNTEAFF.